The T cell receptor (beta chain) under discussion was sequenced for a study of blood T cells in healthy people across ages. Whole-study results and caveats: Bulk PBMC profiling left naive and antigen-experienced comparisons inconclusive. Unknown CMV status may confound age-related changes in expanded clones. Aged donors had fewer naive CD4+ cells and lower diversity than long-lived donors.

With respect to this clonotype: Its antigen is as yet unknown.

Germline assignment: CDR1 SGHRS and CDR2 YFSETQ. V shed 5 bases, J shed 2 bases, and the junction held 8 bases outside the gene matches. There are 15 residues in the CDR3. Primers used in a second PCR of roughly 6 to 12 cycles were a sample-barcoded 5' primer and a J-beta primer mix. TCRdb analysed the 5' RACE reads with MiXCR anew, one entry per CDR3 protein. The sample shows 1.8 million or so distinct CDR3 sequences, roughly two fifths of them seen only once. This chain links TRBV5-1 with TRBJ2-3, with TRBD1 identical over 7 bases. The sample comprised blood. This clonotype was obtained from a human donor in good health. CDR3 loop: CASRSGTAPTDTQYF. In nucleotides, the CDR3 is TGCGCCAGCAGAAGTGGGACAGCGCCCACAGATACGCAGTATTTT.